The 6 T cell receptor beta chains below all came from one sample that was sequenced in a study of shared clonotypes between healthy human individuals. Assay used: immunoSEQ multiplex PCR; TCRdb lists only in-frame clones, some missing. The repertoire holds about 2 million clones, with roughly 95% as singletons. The specimen was naive CD4+ T cells sorted from blood. Specified subset: CD45RA+ positively selected. These receptors were collected from a man between 18 and 35 years old in good health.

The chain has TRBV10-2 and TRBJ2-7, with D possibly called TRBD1 or TRBD2 (5 bases each). CDR3 size: 16 residues. Germline lookup yields CDR1 WSHSY and CDR2 SAAADI. Trimming took 5 bases from V and 3 from J, leaving 20 bases between them. Here the CDR3 reads CASSRDGWNENYEQYF. The CDR3 region has the DNA TGCGCCAGCAGTAGGGACGGATGGAACGAGAACTACGAGCAGTACTTC.

About this clone itself: Within the sample, other DNA sequences also encode this same CDR3. V gene TRBV28 combines with J gene TRBJ2-1; the match to TRBD2 covers 12 bases. The CDR3 has 15 residues. J gave up 3 bases and V 5 bases, and 2 bases lay outside the gene matches. Germline CDR1 is MDHEN and CDR2 is SYDVKM. CDR3 amino acids: CASSPSGGGYNEQFF. As DNA, the CDR3 is TGTGCCAGCAGTCCTAGCGGGGGGGGCTACAATGAGCAGTTCTTC.

This chain uses TRBV6-5 with TRBJ1-2, with D perhaps matching TRBD1 (5 bases). Germline V lookup: CDR1 MNHEY, CDR2 SVGAGI. The V gene lost 6 bases and the J gene lost 8 bases, with 19 bases spanning the gap. There are 14 residues in the CDR3. CDR3 nucleotide sequence: TGTGCCAGCAGACTCGCGGTGGTCGAGGGGGGCTACACCTTC. This sequence encodes CASRLAVVEGGYTF.

This chain joins TRBV19 and TRBJ1-5; 7 bases fit TRBD1. The CDR3 is 18 amino acids. CDR1 LNHDA and CDR2 SQIVND come from the germline V gene (reference sequence). With V trimmed by 5 bases and J by 2 bases, 15 bases remained unmatched. The CDR3 loop is CASSGQGVSMRRNQPQHF. The CDR3 DNA reads TGTGCCAGTAGTGGTCAGGGGGTGTCAATGAGGCGCAATCAGCCCCAGCATTTT.

Remarks on this clone: The identical CDR3 is also encoded by other nucleotide sequences in the sample. V gene TRBV5-6 combines with J gene TRBJ2-5; TRBD1 is a possible D gene (6 bases). Trimming took off 4 bases at V and 4 bases at J, with 11 bases between the two ends. Germline V gene data show CDR1 as SGHDT and CDR2 as YYEEEE. CDR3 length: 13 residues. The CDR3 region has the DNA TGTGCCAGCAGCCTAACAGGGCCAGAGACCCAGTACTTC. Translated: CASSLTGPETQYF.

The chain is built from TRBV28 and TRBJ1-5, with D tentatively TRBD1 (5 bases). CDR3 length equals 16 residues. Trimming shortened V by 4 bases and J by 4 bases, and 17 bases separated the two germline ends. Germline V gene data show CDR1 as MDHEN and CDR2 as SYDVKM. The chain's CDR3 is CASSSRDHPGNQPQHF. In nucleotides, the CDR3 is TGTGCCAGCAGTTCCCGGGACCACCCAGGGAATCAGCCCCAGCATTTT.